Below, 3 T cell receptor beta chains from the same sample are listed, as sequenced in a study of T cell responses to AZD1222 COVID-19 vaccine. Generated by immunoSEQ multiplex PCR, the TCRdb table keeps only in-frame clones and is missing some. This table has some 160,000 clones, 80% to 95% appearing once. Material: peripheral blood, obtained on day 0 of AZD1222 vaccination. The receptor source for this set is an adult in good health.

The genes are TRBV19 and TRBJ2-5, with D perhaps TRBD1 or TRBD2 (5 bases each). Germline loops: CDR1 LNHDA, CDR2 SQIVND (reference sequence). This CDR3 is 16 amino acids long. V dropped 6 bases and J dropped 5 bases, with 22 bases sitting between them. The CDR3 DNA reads TGTGCCAGTAGAGATAGTCAGGAGGCAGGGTGGGAGACCCAGTACTTC. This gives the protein CASRDSQEAGWETQYF.

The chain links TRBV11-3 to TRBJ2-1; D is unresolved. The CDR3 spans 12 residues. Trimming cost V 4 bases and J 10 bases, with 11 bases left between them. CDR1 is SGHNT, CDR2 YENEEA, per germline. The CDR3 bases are TGTGCCAGCAGCTCTGACCTCAGAGAGCAGTTCTTC. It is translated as CASSSDLREQFF.

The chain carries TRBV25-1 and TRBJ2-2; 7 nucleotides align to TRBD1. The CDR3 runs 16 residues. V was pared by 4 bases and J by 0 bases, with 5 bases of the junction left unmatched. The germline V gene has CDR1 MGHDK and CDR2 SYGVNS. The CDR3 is CASSGRQGANTGELFF. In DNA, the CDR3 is TGTGCCAGCAGTGGTAGACAGGGAGCGAACACCGGGGAGCTGTTTTTT.